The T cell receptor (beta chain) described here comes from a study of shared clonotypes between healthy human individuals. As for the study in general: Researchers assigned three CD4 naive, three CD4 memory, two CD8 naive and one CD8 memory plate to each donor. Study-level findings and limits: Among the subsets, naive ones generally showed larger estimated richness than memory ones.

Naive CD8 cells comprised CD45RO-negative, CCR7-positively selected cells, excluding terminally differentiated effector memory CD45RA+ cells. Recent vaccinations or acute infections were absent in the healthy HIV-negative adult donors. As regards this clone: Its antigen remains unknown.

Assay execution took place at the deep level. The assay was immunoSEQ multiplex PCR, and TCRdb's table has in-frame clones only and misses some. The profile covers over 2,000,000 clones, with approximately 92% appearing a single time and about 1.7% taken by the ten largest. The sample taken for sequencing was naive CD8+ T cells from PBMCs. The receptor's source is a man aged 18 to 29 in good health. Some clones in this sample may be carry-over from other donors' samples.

CDR3 residues: CASSLNLLPDGHNEQFF. CDR3 coding DNA: TGTGCCAGCAGTTTAAATTTACTACCGGACGGACACAATGAGCAGTTCTTC. This sequence joins TRBV27 and TRBJ2-1; D is unclear. Germline V gene sequence: CDR1 MNHEY, CDR2 SMNVEV (reference sequence). The CDR3 extends over 17 amino acids. The V gene lost 2 bases and the J gene lost 5 bases, with 19 bases spanning the gap.